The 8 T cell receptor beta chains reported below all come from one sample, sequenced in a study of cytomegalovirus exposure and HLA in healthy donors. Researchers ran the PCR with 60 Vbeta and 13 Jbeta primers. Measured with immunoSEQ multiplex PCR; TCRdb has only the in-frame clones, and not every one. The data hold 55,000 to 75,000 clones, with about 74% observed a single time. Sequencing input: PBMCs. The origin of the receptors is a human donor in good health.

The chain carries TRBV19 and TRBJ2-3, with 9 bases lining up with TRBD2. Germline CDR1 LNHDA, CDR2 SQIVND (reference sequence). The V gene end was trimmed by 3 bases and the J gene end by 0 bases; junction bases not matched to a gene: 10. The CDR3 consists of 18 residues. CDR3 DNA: TGTGCCAGTAGTATCAGGGCTAGCGGGACCTCTAGCACAGATACGCAGTATTTT. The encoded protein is CASSIRASGTSSTDTQYF.

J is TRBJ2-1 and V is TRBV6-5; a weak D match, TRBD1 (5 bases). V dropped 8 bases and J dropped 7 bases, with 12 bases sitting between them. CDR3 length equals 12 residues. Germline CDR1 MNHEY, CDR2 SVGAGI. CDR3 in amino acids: CASSKGWNEQFF. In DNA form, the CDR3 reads TGTGCCAGCTCGAAGGGGTGGAATGAGCAGTTCTTC.

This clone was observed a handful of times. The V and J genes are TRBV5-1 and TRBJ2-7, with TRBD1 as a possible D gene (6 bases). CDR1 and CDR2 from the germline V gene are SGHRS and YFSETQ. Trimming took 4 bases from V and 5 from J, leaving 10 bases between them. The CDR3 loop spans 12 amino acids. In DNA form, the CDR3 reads TGCGCCAGCAGCCCAAACAGGGACGAGCAGTACTTC. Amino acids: CASSPNRDEQYF.

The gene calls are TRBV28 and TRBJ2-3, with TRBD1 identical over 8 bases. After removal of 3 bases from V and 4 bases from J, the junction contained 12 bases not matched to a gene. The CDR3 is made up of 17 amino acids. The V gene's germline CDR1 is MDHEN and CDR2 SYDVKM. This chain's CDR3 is CASSLVRQGRDADTQYF. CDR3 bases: TGTGCCAGCAGTTTGGTCAGACAGGGGAGAGACGCAGATACGCAGTATTTT.

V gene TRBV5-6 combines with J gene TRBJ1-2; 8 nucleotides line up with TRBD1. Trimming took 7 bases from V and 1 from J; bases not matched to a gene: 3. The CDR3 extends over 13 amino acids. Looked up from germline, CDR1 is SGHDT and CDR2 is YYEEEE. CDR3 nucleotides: TGTGCCAGCCGGGACAGGAATAACTATGGCTACACCTTC. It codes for CASRDRNNYGYTF.

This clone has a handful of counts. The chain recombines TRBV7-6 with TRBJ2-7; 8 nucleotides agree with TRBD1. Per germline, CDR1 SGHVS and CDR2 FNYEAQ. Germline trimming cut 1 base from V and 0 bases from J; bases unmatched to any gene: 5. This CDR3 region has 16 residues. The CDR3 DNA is TGTGCCAGCAGCTTAGGGGGCAGGGGGCACTCCTACGAGCAGTACTTC. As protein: CASSLGGRGHSYEQYF.

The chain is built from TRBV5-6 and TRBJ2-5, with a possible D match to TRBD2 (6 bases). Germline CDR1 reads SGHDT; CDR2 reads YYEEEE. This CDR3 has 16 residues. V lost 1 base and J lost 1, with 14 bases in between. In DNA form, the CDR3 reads TGTGCCAGCAGCTTGTTTTTAGGGACTCTCCAAGAGACCCAGTACTTC. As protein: CASSLFLGTLQETQYF.

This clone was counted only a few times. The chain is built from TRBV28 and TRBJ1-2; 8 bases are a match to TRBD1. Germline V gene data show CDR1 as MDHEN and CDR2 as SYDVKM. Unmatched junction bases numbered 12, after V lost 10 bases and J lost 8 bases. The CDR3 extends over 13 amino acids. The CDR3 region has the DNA TGTGCCACCTTGATGGACAGGGAAAGGGGCTACACCTTC. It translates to CATLMDRERGYTF.